The source of this TCR beta chain is a study of T-cell memory formation after mild COVID-19. Germline CDR1 is LGHDT and CDR2 is YNNKEL (reference sequence). The CDR3 runs 17 residues. V was pared by 4 bases and J by 3 bases, with 11 bases of the junction left unmatched. MiXCR was run by TCRdb on the 5' RACE reads, yielding one entry per CDR3 protein. Of approximately 240,000 distinct CDR3 sequences listed, less than 20% are singletons. The sequencing sample was made of PBMCs or a T cell subset sorted from them (not recorded which). This chain joins TRBV3-1 and TRBJ2-1; 8 nucleotides agree with TRBD2. The clonotype comes from a man aged 18-30 years who had mild COVID-19 (a few samples of this study predate the infection). Cell type and time point are not known. The CDR3 DNA follows: TGTGCCAGCAGCCCCAATCTTGGGGCGGGGGGCTACAATGAGCAGTTCTTC. It specifies CASSPNLGAGGYNEQFF.